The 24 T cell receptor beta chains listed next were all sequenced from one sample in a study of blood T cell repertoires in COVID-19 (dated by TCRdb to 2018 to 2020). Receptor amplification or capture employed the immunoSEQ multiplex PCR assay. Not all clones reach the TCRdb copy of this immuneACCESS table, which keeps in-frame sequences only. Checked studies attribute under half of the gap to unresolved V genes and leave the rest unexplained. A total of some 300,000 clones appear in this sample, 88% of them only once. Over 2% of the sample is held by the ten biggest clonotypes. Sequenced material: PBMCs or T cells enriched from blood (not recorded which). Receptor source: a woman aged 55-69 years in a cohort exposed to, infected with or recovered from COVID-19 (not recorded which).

The CDR3 here is CASSSPPQGPGANVLTF. Written as DNA, the CDR3 is TGTGCCAGCAGTTCCCCCCCACAGGGCCCTGGGGCCAACGTCCTGACTTTC. J is TRBJ2-6 and V is TRBV27; D possibly corresponds to TRBD1 (6 bases). The CDR3 runs 17 residues. Per the germline V gene, CDR1 is MNHEY and CDR2 is SMNVEV (reference sequence). The V gene lost 4 bases and the J gene lost 2 bases, with 15 bases spanning the gap.

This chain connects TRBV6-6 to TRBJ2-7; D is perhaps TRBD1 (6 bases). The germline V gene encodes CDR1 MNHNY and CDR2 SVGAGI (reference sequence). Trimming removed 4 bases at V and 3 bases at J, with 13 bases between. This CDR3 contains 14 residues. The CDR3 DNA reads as TGTGCCAGCAGTTTGGCAGGGGCAATCTACGAGCAGTACTTC. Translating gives CASSLAGAIYEQYF.

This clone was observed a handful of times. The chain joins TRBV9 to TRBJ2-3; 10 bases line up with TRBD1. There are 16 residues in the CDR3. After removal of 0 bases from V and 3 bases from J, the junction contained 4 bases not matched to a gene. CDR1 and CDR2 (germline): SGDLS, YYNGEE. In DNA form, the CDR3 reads TGTGCCAGCAGCGTAGGGTCGGGACAGGGGACAGATACGCAGTATTTT. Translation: CASSVGSGQGTDTQYF.

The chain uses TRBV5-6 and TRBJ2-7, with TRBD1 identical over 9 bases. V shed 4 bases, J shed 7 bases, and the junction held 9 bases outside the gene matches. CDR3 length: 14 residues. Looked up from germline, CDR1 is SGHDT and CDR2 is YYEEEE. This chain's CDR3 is CASSVRDRVWEQYF. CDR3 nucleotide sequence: TGTGCCAGCAGCGTCCGGGACAGGGTGTGGGAGCAGTACTTC.

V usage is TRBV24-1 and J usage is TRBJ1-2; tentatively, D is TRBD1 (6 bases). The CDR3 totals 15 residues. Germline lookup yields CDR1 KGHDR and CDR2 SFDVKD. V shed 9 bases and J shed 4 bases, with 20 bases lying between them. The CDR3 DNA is TGTGCCACCCAAGGTGGGGGGGCAGGCGGCTATGGCTACACCTTC. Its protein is CATQGGGAGGYGYTF.

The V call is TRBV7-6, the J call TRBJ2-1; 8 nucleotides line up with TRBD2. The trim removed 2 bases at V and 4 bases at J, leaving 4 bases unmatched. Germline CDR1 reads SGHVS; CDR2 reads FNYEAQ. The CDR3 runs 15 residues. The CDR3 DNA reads TGTGCCAGCAGCTTAACGGGAGGGGGGTACAATGAGCAGTTCTTC. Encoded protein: CASSLTGGGYNEQFF.

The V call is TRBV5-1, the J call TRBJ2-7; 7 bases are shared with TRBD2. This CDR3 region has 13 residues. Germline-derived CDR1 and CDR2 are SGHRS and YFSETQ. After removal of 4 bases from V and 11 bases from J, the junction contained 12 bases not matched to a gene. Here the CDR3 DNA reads TGCGCCAGCAGCATAGAAGGACTAGGTTGGGAGTACTTC. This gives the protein CASSIEGLGWEYF.

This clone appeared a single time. CDR3 protein: CASSLGQGTYEQYF. CDR3 DNA sequence: TGTGCCAGCAGCCTGGGACAGGGTACCTACGAGCAGTACTTC. V is TRBV16 and J is TRBJ2-7; 9 bases line up with TRBD1. V shed 4 bases and J 2 bases; nucleotides not matched to a gene: 3. Germline CDR1 is KGHSY and CDR2 is FQNENV. There are 14 residues in the CDR3.

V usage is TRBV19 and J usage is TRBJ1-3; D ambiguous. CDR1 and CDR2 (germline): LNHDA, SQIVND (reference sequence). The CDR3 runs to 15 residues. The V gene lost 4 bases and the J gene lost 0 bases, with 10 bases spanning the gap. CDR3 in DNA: TGTGCCAGTAGTAACCCTAGGAACTCTGGAAACACCATATATTTT. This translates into CASSNPRNSGNTIYF.

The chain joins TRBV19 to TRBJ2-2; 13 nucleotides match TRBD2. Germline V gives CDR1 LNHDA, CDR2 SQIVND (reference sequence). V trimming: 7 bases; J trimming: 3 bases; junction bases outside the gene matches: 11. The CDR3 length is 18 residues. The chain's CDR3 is CASTSRLAGGGDTGELFF. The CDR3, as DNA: TGTGCCAGTACCTCCCGACTAGCGGGAGGCGGGGACACCGGGGAGCTGTTTTTT. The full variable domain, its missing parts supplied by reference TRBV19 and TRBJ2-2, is DGGITQSPKYLFRKEGQNVTLSCEQNLNHDAMYWYRQDPGQGLRLIYYSQIVNDFQKGDIAEGYSVSREKKESFPLTVTSAQKNPTAFYLCASTSRLAGGGDTGELFFGEGSRLTVL.

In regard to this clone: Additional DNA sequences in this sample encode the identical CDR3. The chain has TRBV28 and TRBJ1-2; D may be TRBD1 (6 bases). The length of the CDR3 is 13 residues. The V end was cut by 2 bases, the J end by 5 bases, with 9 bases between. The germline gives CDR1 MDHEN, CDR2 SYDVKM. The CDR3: CASSLGQGYGYTF. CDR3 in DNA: TGTGCCAGCAGTTTAGGTCAGGGGTATGGCTACACCTTC.

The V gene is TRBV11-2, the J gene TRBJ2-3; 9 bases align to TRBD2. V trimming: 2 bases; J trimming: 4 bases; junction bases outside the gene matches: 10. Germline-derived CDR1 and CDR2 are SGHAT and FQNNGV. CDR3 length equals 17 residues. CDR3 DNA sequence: TGTGCCAGCAGCTTAACGGGCGGGGGGGGAGTCCCAGATACGCAGTATTTT. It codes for CASSLTGGGGVPDTQYF. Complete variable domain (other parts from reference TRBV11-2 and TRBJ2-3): EAGVAQSPRYKIIEKRQSVAFWCNPISGHATLYWYQQILGQGPKLLIQFQNNGVVDDSQLPKDRFSAERLKGVDSTLKIQPAKLEDSAVYLCASSLTGGGGVPDTQYFGPGTRLTVL.

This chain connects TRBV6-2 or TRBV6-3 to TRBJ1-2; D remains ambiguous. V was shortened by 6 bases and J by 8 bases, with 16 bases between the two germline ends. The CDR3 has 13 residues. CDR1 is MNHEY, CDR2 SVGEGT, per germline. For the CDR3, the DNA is TGTGCCAGCAGCCTAGTTCAAACGGGGGGCTACACCTTC. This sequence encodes CASSLVQTGGYTF.

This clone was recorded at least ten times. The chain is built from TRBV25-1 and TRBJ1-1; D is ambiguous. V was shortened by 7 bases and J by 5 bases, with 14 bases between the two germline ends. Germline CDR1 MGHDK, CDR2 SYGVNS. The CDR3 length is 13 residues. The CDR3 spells CASTAAARTEAFF. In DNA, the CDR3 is TGTGCCAGCACGGCGGCGGCCCGGACTGAAGCTTTCTTT.

The CDR3 DNA reads as TGTGCCAGCAGCCCACAGGTTTTCGAGCAGTACTTC. It is translated as CASSPQVFEQYF. V gene TRBV7-9 combines with J gene TRBJ2-7; possibly TRBD1 for D (5 bases). Germline V gene data show CDR1 as SEHNR and CDR2 as FQNEAQ (reference sequence). This CDR3 comprises 12 residues. V was pared by 5 bases and J by 6 bases, with 11 bases between.

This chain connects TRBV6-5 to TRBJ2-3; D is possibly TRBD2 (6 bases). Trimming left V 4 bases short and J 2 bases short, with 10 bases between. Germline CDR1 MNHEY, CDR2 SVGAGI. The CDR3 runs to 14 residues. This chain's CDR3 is CASSSRDFTDTQYF. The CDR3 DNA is TGTGCCAGCAGTTCCCGGGACTTCACAGATACGCAGTATTTT.

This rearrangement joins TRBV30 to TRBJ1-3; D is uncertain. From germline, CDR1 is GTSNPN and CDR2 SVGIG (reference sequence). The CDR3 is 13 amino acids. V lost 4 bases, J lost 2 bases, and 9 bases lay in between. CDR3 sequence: CAWNRRTGNTIYF. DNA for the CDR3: TGTGCCTGGAATCGGCGGACTGGAAACACCATATATTTT. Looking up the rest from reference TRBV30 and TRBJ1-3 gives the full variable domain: SQTIHQWPATLVQPVGSPLSLECTVEGTSNPNLYWYRQAAGRGLQLLFYSVGIGQISSEVPQNLSASRPQDRQFILSSKKLLLSDSGFYLCAWNRRTGNTIYFGEGSWLTVV.

The CDR3 bases are TGTGCCAGTAGTTCTCGGACAGGTGGGGGGATAACTAATGAAAAACTGTTTTTT. Residues: CASSSRTGGGITNEKLFF. This rearrangement joins TRBV19 to TRBJ1-4; 7 bases match TRBD1. Germline assignment: CDR1 LNHDA and CDR2 SQIVND (reference sequence). V lost 5 bases and J lost 1; bases outside the gene matches: 13. The CDR3 runs to 18 residues.

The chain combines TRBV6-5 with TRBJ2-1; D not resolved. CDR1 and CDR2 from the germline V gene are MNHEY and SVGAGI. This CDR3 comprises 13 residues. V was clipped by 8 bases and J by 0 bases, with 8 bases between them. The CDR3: CASALSSYNEQFF. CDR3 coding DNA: TGTGCCAGCGCGTTAAGCTCCTACAATGAGCAGTTCTTC.

The DNA for the CDR3 is TGTGCCAGCAGCTATATAGCGGGAGCTTCTAATGAGCAGTTCTTC. Protein: CASSYIAGASNEQFF. This rearrangement joins TRBV14 to TRBJ2-1; TRBD2 matches 9 bases. Unmatched junction bases numbered 9, after V lost 5 bases and J lost 7 bases. CDR1 is SGHDN, CDR2 FVKESK, per germline. There are 15 residues in the CDR3.

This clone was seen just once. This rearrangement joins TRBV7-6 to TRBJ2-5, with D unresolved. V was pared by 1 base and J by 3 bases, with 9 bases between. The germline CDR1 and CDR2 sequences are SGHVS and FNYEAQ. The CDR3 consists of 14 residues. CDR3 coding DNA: TGTGCCAGCAGCTTAGGGTTAACAAAAGAGACCCAGTACTTC. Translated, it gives CASSLGLTKETQYF.

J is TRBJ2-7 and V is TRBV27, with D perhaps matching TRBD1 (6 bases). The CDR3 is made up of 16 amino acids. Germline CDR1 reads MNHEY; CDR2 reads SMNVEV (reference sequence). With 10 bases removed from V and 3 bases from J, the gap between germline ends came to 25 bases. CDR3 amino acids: CATRSGVGVGGYEQYF. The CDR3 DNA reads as TGTGCCACTAGGAGTGGGGTCGGCGTAGGGGGCTACGAGCAGTACTTC.

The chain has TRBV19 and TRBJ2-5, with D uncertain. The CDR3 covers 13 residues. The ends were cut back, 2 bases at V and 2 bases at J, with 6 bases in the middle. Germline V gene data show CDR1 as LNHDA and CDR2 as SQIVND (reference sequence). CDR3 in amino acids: CASSIRHQETQYF. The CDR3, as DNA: TGTGCCAGTAGTATAAGACATCAAGAGACCCAGTACTTC.

CDR3 coding DNA: TGCGCCAGCAGCCAAGATTCACGGAGCTATGGCTACACCTTC. It specifies CASSQDSRSYGYTF. V gene TRBV4-1 combines with J gene TRBJ1-2; D not certain. The CDR3 sequence is 14 residues long. V was pared by 0 bases and J by 4 bases, with 9 bases between. Germline CDR1 is MGHRA and CDR2 is YSYEKL.